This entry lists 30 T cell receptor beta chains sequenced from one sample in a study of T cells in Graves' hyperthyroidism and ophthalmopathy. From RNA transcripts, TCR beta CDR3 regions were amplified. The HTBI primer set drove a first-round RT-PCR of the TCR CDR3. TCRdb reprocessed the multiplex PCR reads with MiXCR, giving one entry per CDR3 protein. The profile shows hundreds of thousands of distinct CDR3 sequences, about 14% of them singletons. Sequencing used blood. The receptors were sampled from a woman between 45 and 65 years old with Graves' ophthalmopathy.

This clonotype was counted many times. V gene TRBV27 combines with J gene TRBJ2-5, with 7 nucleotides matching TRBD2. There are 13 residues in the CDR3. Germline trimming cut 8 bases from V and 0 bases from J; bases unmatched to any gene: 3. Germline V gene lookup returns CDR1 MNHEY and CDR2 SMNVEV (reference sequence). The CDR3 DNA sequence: TGTGCCAGCGGGAGGGGTCACCAAGAGACCCAGTACTTC. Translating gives CASGRGHQETQYF.

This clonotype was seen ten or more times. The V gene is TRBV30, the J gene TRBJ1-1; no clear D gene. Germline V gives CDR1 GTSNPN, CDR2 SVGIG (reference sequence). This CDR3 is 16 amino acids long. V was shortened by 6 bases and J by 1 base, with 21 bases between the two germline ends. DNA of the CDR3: TGTGCCTGCTCCGGCGGCGGGCATTACCCGAACACTGAAGCTTTCTTT. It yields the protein CACSGGGHYPNTEAFF.

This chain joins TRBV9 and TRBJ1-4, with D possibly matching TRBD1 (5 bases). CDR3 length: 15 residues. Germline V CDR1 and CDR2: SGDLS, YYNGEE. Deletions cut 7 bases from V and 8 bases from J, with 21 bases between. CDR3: CASGGGAGLAEKLFF. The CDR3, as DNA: TGTGCCAGCGGCGGCGGGGCCGGGTTAGCGGAAAAACTGTTTTTT.

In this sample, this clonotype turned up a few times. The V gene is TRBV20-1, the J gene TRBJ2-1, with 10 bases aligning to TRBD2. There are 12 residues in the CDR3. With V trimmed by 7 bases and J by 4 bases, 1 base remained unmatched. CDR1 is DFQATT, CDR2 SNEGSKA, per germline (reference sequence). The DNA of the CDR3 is TGCAGTGTACTAGCGGGATACAATGAGCAGTTCTTC. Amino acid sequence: CSVLAGYNEQFF.

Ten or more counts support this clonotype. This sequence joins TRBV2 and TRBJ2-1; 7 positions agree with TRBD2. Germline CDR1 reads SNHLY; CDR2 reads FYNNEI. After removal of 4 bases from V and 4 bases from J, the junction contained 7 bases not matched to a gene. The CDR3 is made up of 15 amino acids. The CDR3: CASSGRTRDYNEQFF. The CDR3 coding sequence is TGTGCCAGCAGTGGTCGGACTAGGGATTACAATGAGCAGTTCTTC.

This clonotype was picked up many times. The CDR3 DNA sequence: TGTGCCAGCAGCACCGGGACACCAAATCAGCCCCAGCATTTT. Its protein is CASSTGTPNQPQHF. The V and J genes are TRBV6-2 or TRBV6-3 and TRBJ1-5; D may be TRBD1 (6 bases). CDR1 is MNHEY and CDR2 is SVGEGT in the germline V gene. The CDR3 is 14 amino acids. V gave up 6 bases and J gave up 4 bases, with 13 bases separating them.

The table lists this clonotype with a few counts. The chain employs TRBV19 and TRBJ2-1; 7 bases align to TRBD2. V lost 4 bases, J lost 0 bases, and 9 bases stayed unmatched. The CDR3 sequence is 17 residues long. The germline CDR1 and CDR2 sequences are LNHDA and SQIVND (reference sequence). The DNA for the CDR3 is TGTGCCAGTAGTACCCCCCTAGCGGAGAACTCCTACAATGAGCAGTTCTTC. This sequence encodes CASSTPLAENSYNEQFF.

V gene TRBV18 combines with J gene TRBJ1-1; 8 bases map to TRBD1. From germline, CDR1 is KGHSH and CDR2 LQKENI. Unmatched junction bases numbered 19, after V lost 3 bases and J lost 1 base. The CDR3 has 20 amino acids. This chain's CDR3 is CASSPTTVSTGVRRNTEAFF. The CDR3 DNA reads TGTGCCAGCTCACCGACCACAGTCTCGACAGGGGTGCGAAGGAACACTGAAGCTTTCTTT.

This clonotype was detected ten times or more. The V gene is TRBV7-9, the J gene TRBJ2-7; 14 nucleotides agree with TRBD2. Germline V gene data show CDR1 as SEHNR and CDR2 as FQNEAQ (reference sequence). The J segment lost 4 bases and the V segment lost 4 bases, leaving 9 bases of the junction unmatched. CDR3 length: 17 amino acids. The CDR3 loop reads CASSSAGTSGRGYEQYF. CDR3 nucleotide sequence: TGTGCCAGCAGCTCCGCTGGGACTAGCGGGAGAGGTTACGAGCAGTACTTC. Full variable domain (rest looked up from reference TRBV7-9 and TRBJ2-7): DTGVSQNPRHKITKRGQNVTFRCDPISEHNRLYWYRQTLGQGPEFLTYFQNEAQLEKSRLLSDRFSAERPKGSFSTLEIQRTEQGDSAMYLCASSSAGTSGRGYEQYFGPGTRLTVT.

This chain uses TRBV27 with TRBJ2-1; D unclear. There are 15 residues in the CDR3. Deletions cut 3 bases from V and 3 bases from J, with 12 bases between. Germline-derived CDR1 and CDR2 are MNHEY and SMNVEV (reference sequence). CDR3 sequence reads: CASSFGGPNYNEQFF. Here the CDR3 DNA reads TGTGCCAGCAGTTTTGGCGGACCCAACTACAATGAGCAGTTCTTC.

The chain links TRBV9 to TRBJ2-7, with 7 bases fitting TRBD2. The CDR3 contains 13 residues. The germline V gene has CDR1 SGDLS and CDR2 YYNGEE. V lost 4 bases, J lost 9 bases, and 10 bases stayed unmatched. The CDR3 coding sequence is TGTGCCAGCAGCAGCTCGACTAGCTCGGGGCAGTACTTC. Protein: CASSSSTSSGQYF.

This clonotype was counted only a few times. Here the CDR3 DNA reads TGTGCCAGCAGCTTAGAGATTGACCGCAACTACGAGCAGTACTTC. As protein: CASSLEIDRNYEQYF. This sequence joins TRBV7-2 and TRBJ2-7; D gene ambiguous. Germline-derived CDR1 and CDR2 are SGHTA and FQGNSA. V was clipped by 1 base and J by 3 bases, with 13 bases between them. The CDR3 has 15 residues.

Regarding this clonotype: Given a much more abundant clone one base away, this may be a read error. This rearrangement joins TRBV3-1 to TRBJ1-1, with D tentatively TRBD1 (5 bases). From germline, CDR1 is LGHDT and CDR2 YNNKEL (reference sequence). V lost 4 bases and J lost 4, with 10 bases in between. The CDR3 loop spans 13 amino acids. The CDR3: CASSRVGRTEAFF. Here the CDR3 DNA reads TGTGCCAGCAGCCGGGTGGGGCGCACTGAAGCTTTCTTT.

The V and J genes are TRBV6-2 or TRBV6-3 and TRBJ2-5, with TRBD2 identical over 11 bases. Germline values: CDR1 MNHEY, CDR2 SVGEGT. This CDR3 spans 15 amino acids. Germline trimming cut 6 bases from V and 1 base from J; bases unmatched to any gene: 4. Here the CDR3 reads CASRPSGRTQETQYF. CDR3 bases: TGTGCCAGCAGGCCTAGCGGGAGGACCCAAGAGACCCAGTACTTC.

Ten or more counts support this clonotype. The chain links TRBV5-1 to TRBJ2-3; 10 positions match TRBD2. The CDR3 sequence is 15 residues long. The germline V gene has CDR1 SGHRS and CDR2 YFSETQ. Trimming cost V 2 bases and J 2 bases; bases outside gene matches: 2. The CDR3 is CASSFGLADTDTQYF. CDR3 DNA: TGCGCCAGCAGCTTTGGACTAGCGGACACAGATACGCAGTATTTT. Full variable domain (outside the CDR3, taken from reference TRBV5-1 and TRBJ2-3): KAGVTQTPRYLIKTRGQQVTLSCSPISGHRSVSWYQQTPGQGLQFLFEYFSETQRNKGNFPGRFSGRQFSNSRSEMNVSTLELGDSALYLCASSFGLADTDTQYFGPGTRLTVL.

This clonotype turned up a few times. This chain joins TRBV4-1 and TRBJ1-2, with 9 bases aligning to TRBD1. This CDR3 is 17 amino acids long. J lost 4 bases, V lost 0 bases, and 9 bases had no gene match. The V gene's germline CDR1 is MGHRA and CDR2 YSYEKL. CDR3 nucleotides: TGCGCCAGCAGCCAAGACCCAGGGACAGGGAGTCCCTATGGCTACACCTTC. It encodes CASSQDPGTGSPYGYTF.

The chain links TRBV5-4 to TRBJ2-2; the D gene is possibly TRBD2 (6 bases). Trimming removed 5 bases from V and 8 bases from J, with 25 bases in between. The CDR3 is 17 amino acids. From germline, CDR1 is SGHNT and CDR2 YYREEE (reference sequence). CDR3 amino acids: CASRGTPGTVHPGELFF. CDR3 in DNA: TGTGCCAGCAGGGGAACCCCCGGGACTGTACACCCTGGGGAGCTGTTTTTT. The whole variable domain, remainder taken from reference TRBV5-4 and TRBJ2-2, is ETGVTQSPTHLIKTRGQQVTLRCSSQSGHNTVSWYQQALGQGPQFIFQYYREEENGRGNFPPRFSGLQFPNYSSELNVNALELDDSALYLCASRGTPGTVHPGELFFGEGSRLTVL.

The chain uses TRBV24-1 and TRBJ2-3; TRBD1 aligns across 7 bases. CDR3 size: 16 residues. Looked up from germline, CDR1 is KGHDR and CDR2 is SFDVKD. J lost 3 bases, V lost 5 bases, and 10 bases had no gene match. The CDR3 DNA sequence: TGTGCCACCAGTGCCATGACAGGGCAGGGGACAGATACGCAGTATTTT. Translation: CATSAMTGQGTDTQYF.

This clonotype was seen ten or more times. CDR3 DNA sequence: TGTGCCAGCAGTTTAGGCGGGAGCGAGCAGTACTTC. This gives the protein CASSLGGSEQYF. This chain links TRBV28 with TRBJ2-7; 7 bases line up with TRBD2. V lost 2 bases to trimming and J lost 6 bases; unmatched junction nucleotides: 1. From germline, CDR1 is MDHEN and CDR2 SYDVKM. CDR3 size: 12 residues.

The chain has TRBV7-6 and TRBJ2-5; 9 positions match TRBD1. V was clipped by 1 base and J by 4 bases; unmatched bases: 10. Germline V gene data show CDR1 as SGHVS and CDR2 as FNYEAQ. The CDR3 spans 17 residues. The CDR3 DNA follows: TGTGCCAGCAGCTTAGATATGCCTACAGGGGGCGCAGAGACCCAGTACTTC. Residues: CASSLDMPTGGAETQYF.

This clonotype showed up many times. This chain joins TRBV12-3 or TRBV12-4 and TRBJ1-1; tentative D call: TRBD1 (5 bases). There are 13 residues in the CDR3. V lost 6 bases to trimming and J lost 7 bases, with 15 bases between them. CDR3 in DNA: TGTGCCAGCAGGGCGACAGCGCTACTTGAAGCTTTCTTT. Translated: CASRATALLEAFF.

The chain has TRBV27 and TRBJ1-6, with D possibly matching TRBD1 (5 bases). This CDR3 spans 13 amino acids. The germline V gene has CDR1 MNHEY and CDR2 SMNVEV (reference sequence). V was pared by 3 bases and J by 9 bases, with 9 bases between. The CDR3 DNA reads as TGTGCCAGCAGTTTGGGGGTTATTTCACCCCTCCACTTT. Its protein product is CASSLGVISPLHF.

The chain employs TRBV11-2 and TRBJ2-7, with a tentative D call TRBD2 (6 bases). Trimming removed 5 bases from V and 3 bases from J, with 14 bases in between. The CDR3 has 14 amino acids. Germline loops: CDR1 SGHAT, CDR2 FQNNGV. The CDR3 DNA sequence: TGTGCCAGCAGCCAGGGACTGAATAACTACGAGCAGTACTTC. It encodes CASSQGLNNYEQYF.

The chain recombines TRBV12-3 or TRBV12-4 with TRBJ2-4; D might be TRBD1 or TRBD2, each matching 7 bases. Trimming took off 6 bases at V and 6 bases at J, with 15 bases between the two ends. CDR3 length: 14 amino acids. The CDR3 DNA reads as TGTGCCAGCAGGGGGGAGGGGGCAGGAAACATTCAGTACTTC. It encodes CASRGEGAGNIQYF.

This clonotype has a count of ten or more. Here the CDR3 DNA reads TGTGCCAGCTCACCTTCGACTAGCGACTACGAGCAGTACTTC. Its translation: CASSPSTSDYEQYF. The chain carries TRBV18 and TRBJ2-7; 8 bases are a match to TRBD2. The V gene's germline CDR1 is KGHSH and CDR2 LQKENI. The length of the CDR3 is 14 residues. Unmatched junction bases numbered 4, after V lost 3 bases and J lost 3 bases.

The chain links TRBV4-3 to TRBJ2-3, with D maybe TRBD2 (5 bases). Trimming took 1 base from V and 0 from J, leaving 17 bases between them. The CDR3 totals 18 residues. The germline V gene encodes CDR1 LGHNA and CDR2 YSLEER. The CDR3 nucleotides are TGCGCCAGCAGCCAAGGAAGGGTAGCGCCTTCTAGCACAGATACGCAGTATTTT. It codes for CASSQGRVAPSSTDTQYF.

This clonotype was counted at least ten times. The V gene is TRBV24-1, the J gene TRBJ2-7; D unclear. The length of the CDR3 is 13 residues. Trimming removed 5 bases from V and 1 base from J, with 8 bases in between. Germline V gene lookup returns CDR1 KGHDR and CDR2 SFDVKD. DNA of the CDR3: TGTGCCACCAGTGCCCCGGCTTCCTACGAGCAGTACTTC. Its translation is CATSAPASYEQYF.

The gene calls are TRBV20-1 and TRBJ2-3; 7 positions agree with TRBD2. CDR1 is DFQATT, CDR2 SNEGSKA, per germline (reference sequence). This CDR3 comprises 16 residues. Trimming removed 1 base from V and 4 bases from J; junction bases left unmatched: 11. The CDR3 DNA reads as TGCAGTGCTAGAGCACTTATGTGGGAGGGATCAGATACGCAGTATTTT. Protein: CSARALMWEGSDTQYF.

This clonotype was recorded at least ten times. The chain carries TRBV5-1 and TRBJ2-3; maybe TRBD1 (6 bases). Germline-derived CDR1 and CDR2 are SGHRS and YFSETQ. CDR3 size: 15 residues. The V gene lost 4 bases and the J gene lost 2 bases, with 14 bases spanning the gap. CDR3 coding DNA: TGCGCCAGCAGCCAACAGGGAACCGACACAGATACGCAGTATTTT. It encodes CASSQQGTDTDTQYF.

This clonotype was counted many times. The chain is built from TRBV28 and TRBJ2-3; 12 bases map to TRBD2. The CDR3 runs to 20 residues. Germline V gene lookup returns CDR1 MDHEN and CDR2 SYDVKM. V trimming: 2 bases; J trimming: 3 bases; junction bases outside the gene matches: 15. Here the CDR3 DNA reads TGTGCCAGCAGTTTAAAACTAGGACTAGCGGGATATCGAGAGACAGATACGCAGTATTTT. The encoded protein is CASSLKLGLAGYRETDTQYF. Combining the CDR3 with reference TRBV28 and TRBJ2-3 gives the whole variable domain DVKVTQSSRYLVKRTGEKVFLECVQDMDHENMFWYRQDPGLGLRLIYFSYDVKMKEKGDIPEGYSVSREKKERFSLILESASTNQTSMYLCASSLKLGLAGYRETDTQYFGPGTRLTVL.